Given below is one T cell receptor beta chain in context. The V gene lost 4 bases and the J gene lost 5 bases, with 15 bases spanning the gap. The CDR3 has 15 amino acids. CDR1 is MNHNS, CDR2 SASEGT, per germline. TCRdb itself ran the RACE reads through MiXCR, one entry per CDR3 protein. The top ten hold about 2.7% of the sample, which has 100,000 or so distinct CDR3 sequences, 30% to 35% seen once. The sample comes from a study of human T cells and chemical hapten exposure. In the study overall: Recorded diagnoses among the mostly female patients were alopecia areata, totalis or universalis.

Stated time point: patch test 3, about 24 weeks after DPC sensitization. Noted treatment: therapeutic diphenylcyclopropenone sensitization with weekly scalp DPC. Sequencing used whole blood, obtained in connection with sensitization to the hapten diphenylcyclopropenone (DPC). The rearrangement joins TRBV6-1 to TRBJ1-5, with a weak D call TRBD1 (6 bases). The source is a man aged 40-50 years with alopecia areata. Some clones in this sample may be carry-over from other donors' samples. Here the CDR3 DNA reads TGTGCCAGCAGTGCCTCTGACAGGACCGATCAGCCCCAGCATTTT. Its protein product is CASSASDRTDQPQHF.